The 24 T cell receptor beta chains in this list originate from one sample, sequenced in a study of T cell responses to AZD1222 COVID-19 vaccine. Repertoires were generated with immunoSEQ multiplex PCR, while TCRdb's copy carries only in-frame clones and drops some. This table has approximately 190,000 clones, more than 75% appearing once. This sample comprised peripheral blood, obtained on day 0 of AZD1222 vaccination. These receptors all come from an adult in good health.

The J gene is TRBJ1-5, the V gene TRBV10-1; D is undetermined. Germline CDR1 reads WNHNN; CDR2 reads SYGVQD (reference sequence). Trimming took off 2 bases at V and 4 bases at J, with 3 bases between the two ends. The CDR3 sequence is 12 residues long. The CDR3 reads CASSEGNQPQHF. In DNA, the CDR3 is TGCGCCAGCAGTGAGGGAAATCAGCCCCAGCATTTT.

The chain combines TRBV7-3 with TRBJ2-1, with TRBD2 matching 11 bases. With V trimmed by 4 bases and J by 10 bases, 12 bases remained unmatched. The germline V gene has CDR1 SGHTA and CDR2 FQGTGA. The CDR3 runs 16 residues. The CDR3 sequence: CASSSSGTSGLAEQFF. The CDR3 coding sequence is TGTGCCAGCAGCTCCTCCGGGACTAGCGGTCTCGCGGAGCAGTTCTTC.

J is TRBJ1-2 and V is TRBV7-2; no definite D call. The CDR3 extends over 13 amino acids. The germline V gene has CDR1 SGHTA and CDR2 FQGNSA. Between the trimmed V and J ends, which lost 2 bases and 6 bases, there was a span of 10 bases. The CDR3 loop is CASSLRRKNGYTF. For the CDR3, the DNA is TGTGCCAGCAGCTTAAGGCGGAAAAATGGCTACACCTTC.

The chain recombines TRBV28 with TRBJ1-4; TRBD1 is a possible D gene (5 bases). The CDR3 loop spans 15 amino acids. Between the trimmed V and J ends, which lost 7 bases and 8 bases, there was a span of 20 bases. The germline V gene has CDR1 MDHEN and CDR2 SYDVKM. CDR3 bases: TGTGCCAGCACCTCCCCAGGGTGGGGTCGAGAAAAACTGTTTTTT. Its translation: CASTSPGWGREKLFF.

The chain uses TRBV13 and TRBJ2-7; the D gene is possibly TRBD1 (6 bases). There are 14 residues in the CDR3. Per the germline V gene, CDR1 is PRHDT and CDR2 is FYEKMQ (reference sequence). V was clipped by 5 bases and J by 5 bases, with 16 bases between them. CDR3 amino acids: CASSNSTTGDEQYF. The CDR3 DNA is TGTGCCAGCAGCAACAGCACGACAGGTGACGAGCAGTACTTC. The entire variable domain, with the rest obtained from reference TRBV13 and TRBJ2-7, is as follows: AAGVIQSPRHLIKEKRETATLKCYPIPRHDTVYWYQQGPGQDPQFLISFYEKMQSDKGSIPDRFSAQQFSDYHSELNMSSLELGDSALYFCASSNSTTGDEQYFGPGTRLTVT.

The chain combines TRBV10-3 with TRBJ2-6; TRBD2 aligns across 7 bases. CDR1 and CDR2 (germline): ENHRY, SYGVKD. V shed 6 bases and J 2 bases; nucleotides not matched to a gene: 4. The length of the CDR3 is 15 residues. The CDR3 spells CAISGGGAGANVLTF. The DNA for the CDR3 is TGTGCCATCAGCGGGGGAGGGGCTGGGGCCAACGTCCTGACTTTC.

The chain recombines TRBV5-4 with TRBJ2-3, with 9 bases that match TRBD2. The J segment lost 6 bases and the V segment lost 0 bases, leaving 8 bases of the junction unmatched. CDR1 and CDR2 from the germline V gene are SGHNT and YYREEE (reference sequence). There are 16 residues in the CDR3. This chain's CDR3 is CASSLGVAGAGDTQYF. CDR3 coding DNA: TGTGCCAGCAGCTTGGGGGTAGCGGGGGCCGGGGATACGCAGTATTTT.

The chain links TRBV7-8 to TRBJ1-3, with 8 bases identical to TRBD1. CDR3 size: 16 residues. The V gene's germline CDR1 is SGHVS and CDR2 FQNEAQ. The ends lost 0 bases at V and 8 bases at J; junction bases unmatched: 9. In nucleotides, the CDR3 is TGTGCCAGCAGCTTAGCGGCTAGGACAGGGATCGACACCATATATTTT. Residues: CASSLAARTGIDTIYF.

The chain joins TRBV4-2 to TRBJ2-6, with D perhaps TRBD1 or TRBD2 (5 bases each). Germline V lookup: CDR1 LGHNA, CDR2 YNFKEQ. Trimming removed 5 bases at V and 0 bases at J, with 20 bases between. The CDR3 has 19 residues. In DNA, the CDR3 is TGTGCCAGCAGCACACGAGGGGCAGGAGCTATCTCTGGGGCCAACGTCCTGACTTTC. It translates to CASSTRGAGAISGANVLTF.

This chain uses TRBV7-9 with TRBJ2-1, with D possibly TRBD2 on 6 matching bases. Per the germline V gene, CDR1 is SEHNR and CDR2 is FQNEAQ (reference sequence). V dropped 2 bases and J dropped 5 bases, with 10 bases sitting between them. The CDR3 consists of 14 residues. The CDR3 region is CASSLIRLDNEQFF. In nucleotides, the CDR3 is TGTGCCAGCAGCTTAATTCGACTAGACAATGAGCAGTTCTTC.

This rearrangement joins TRBV27 to TRBJ2-7, with D unresolved. CDR1 MNHEY and CDR2 SMNVEV come from the germline V gene (reference sequence). Deletions cut 6 bases from V and 0 bases from J, with 15 bases between. The length of the CDR3 is 15 residues. The CDR3 sequence: CASSRSYASSYEQYF. The CDR3 DNA reads as TGTGCCAGCAGCCGATCATATGCGAGCTCCTACGAGCAGTACTTC.

The genes are TRBV7-8 and TRBJ1-1; possible D gene TRBD1, 5 bases. The V gene lost 4 bases and the J gene lost 5 bases, with 17 bases spanning the gap. The CDR3 contains 15 residues. CDR1 is SGHVS and CDR2 is FQNEAQ in the germline V gene. CDR3 residues: CASSSTGTSPTEAFF. The CDR3 coding sequence is TGTGCCAGCAGCTCGACCGGGACTTCACCTACTGAAGCTTTCTTT. Full variable domain (outside the CDR3, taken from reference TRBV7-8 and TRBJ1-1): GAGVSQSPRYKVAKRGQDVALRCDPISGHVSLFWYQQALGQGPEFLTYFQNEAQLDKSGLPSDRFFAERPEGSVSTLKIQRTQQEDSAVYLCASSSTGTSPTEAFFGQGTRLTVV.

This chain connects TRBV7-2 to TRBJ1-6; D gene uncertain. The germline V gene has CDR1 SGHTA and CDR2 FQGNSA. The CDR3 consists of 16 residues. The ends were cut back, 8 bases at V and 0 bases at J, with 14 bases in the middle. CDR3 bases: TGTGCCAGCCGGGAGGGAGGGCACTCCTATAATTCACCCCTCCACTTT. Encoded protein: CASREGGHSYNSPLHF.

There are a few counts of this clone. J is TRBJ2-7 and V is TRBV19; D is possibly TRBD1 or TRBD2 (5 bases each). The V gene's germline CDR1 is LNHDA and CDR2 SQIVND (reference sequence). This CDR3 region has 14 residues. Trimming removed 5 bases at V and 2 bases at J, with 13 bases between. Here the CDR3 reads CASSEGWSTYEQYF. As DNA, the CDR3 is TGTGCCAGTAGTGAGGGGTGGTCAACCTACGAGCAGTACTTC.

The chain carries TRBV18 and TRBJ1-4; D gene unclear. V lost 2 bases, J lost 0 bases, and 4 bases lay in between. Germline CDR1 is KGHSH and CDR2 is LQKENI. This CDR3 contains 14 residues. As DNA, the CDR3 is TGTGCCAGCTCACCAGGAACAACTAATGAAAAACTGTTTTTT. Its translation is CASSPGTTNEKLFF.

The rearrangement joins TRBV5-4 to TRBJ1-5, with 9 nucleotides matching TRBD1. J lost 2 bases, V lost 4 bases, and 4 bases had no gene match. The V gene's germline CDR1 is SGHNT and CDR2 YYREEE (reference sequence). This CDR3 comprises 15 residues. The CDR3 nucleotides read TGTGCCAGCAGCACGGGGACAGGGCGCAATCAGCCCCAGCATTTT. Its translation: CASSTGTGRNQPQHF.

A single count supports this clone. The chain joins TRBV5-8 to TRBJ2-3; D is unresolved. The germline V gene has CDR1 SGHTS and CDR2 YDEGEE. The germline V and J ends were trimmed by 0 bases and 1 base, with 9 bases remaining between them. The CDR3 spans 15 residues. CDR3 region: CASSLGRFGTDTQYF. CDR3 nucleotide sequence: TGTGCCAGCAGCTTGGGCCGTTTCGGCACAGATACGCAGTATTTT. The full variable domain, rest sourced from reference TRBV5-8 and TRBJ2-3, is EAGVTQSPTHLIKTRGQQATLRCSPISGHTSVYWYQQALGLGLQFLLWYDEGEERNRGNFPPRFSGRQFPNYSSELNVNALELEDSALYLCASSLGRFGTDTQYFGPGTRLTVL.

This chain uses TRBV7-8 with TRBJ1-1; D might be TRBD1 (6 bases). Germline V CDR1 and CDR2: SGHVS, FQNEAQ. The CDR3 length is 15 residues. Trimming removed 1 base from V and 0 bases from J, with 9 bases in between. The CDR3 reads CASSLGGRMNTEAFF. In DNA form, the CDR3 reads TGTGCCAGCAGCTTAGGGGGGCGGATGAACACTGAAGCTTTCTTT.

This chain connects TRBV7-9 to TRBJ1-2; 12 bases are shared with TRBD1. This CDR3 spans 18 amino acids. Per germline, CDR1 SEHNR and CDR2 FQNEAQ (reference sequence). Germline trimming cut 7 bases from V and 4 bases from J; bases unmatched to any gene: 16. The CDR3 bases are TGTGCCAGCATTCCTTGGCCGGGACAGGGGGCGTTAGGCTATGGCTACACCTTC. Its translation: CASIPWPGQGALGYGYTF.

The rearrangement uses TRBV6-1 and TRBJ2-1; 10 bases fit TRBD2. Trimming removed 1 base from V and 7 bases from J; junction bases left unmatched: 10. CDR3 length: 17 amino acids. Germline values: CDR1 MNHNS, CDR2 SASEGT. CDR3: CASSEVKTSGFFNEQFF. The CDR3, as DNA: TGTGCCAGCAGTGAAGTCAAGACTAGCGGGTTTTTTAATGAGCAGTTCTTC.

The chain links TRBV10-1 to TRBJ2-7, with TRBD2 matching 9 bases. CDR1 is WNHNN, CDR2 SYGVQD, per germline (reference sequence). The CDR3 loop spans 15 amino acids. V shed 2 bases, J shed 2 bases, and the junction held 4 bases outside the gene matches. The CDR3 here is CASSEASGTAYEQYF. For the CDR3, the DNA is TGCGCCAGCAGTGAGGCTAGCGGGACCGCCTACGAGCAGTACTTC.

The chain employs TRBV3-1 (or the pseudogene TRBV3-2) and TRBJ1-3; D call uncertain. The V and J ends lost 1 base and 0 bases respectively, with 10 bases between them. The CDR3 spans 16 residues. Germline V CDR1 and CDR2: LGHDT, YNNKEL (reference sequence). The CDR3 nucleotides read TGTGCCAGCAGCCAAGCCCCCCGTTCCTCTGGAAACACCATATATTTT. As protein: CASSQAPRSSGNTIYF.

This chain joins TRBV18 and TRBJ2-7; 9 bases are a match to TRBD2. V lost 3 bases and J lost 3; bases outside the gene matches: 15. Germline loops: CDR1 KGHSH, CDR2 LQKENI. The CDR3 spans 18 residues. This CDR3 reads CASSPSLGSAGGFYEQYF. CDR3 in DNA: TGTGCCAGCTCACCGTCCCTCGGGTCAGCGGGAGGCTTCTACGAGCAGTACTTC.

The chain has TRBV7-8 and TRBJ2-7; 8 bases agree with TRBD2. The length of the CDR3 is 15 residues. Germline-derived CDR1 and CDR2 are SGHVS and FQNEAQ. The J segment lost 6 bases and the V segment lost 4 bases, leaving 11 bases of the junction unmatched. CDR3: CASSSQRGRGSEQYF. As DNA, the CDR3 is TGTGCCAGCAGCTCGCAGCGGGGGCGGGGGAGCGAGCAGTACTTC.